The clone carrying this T cell receptor beta chain was recorded many times. Its antigen is still unknown. This specimen belongs to a study of CD8 T cells in ankylosing spondylitis. Study results and caveats: A motif of under 10 highly homologous TCR beta variants was seen as apparently characteristic of ankylosing spondylitis blood.

The germline gives CDR1 MNHEY, CDR2 SVGEGT. The CDR3 length is 16 residues. Trimming cost V 4 bases and J 3 bases, with 19 bases left between them. MiXCR, applied by TCRdb to the 5' RACE reads, yields one record per CDR3 protein. Of roughly 150,000 distinct CDR3 sequences in the sample, roughly 10% were seen once. The sequencing sample was made of blood, either unsorted or a sorted T cell fraction (not recorded which). V usage is TRBV6-2 or TRBV6-3 and J usage is TRBJ2-7, with D perhaps given as TRBD1 or TRBD2 (5 bases each). The sequence derives from a female donor with ankylosing spondylitis or in good health (not recorded which). The CDR3, as DNA: TGTGCCAGCAGTTGGGAAGGGGAGTCGCTAAACTACGAGCAGTACTTC. It specifies CASSWEGESLNYEQYF.